The clone carrying this TCR beta chain was detected only a few times. These data belong to a study of blood T cell repertoires in COVID-19. Across the study: The United States, Italy and Spain supplied acute and convalescent COVID-19 samples.

Sequencing was performed with immunoSEQ multiplex PCR; in TCRdb, only in-frame clones are kept and a portion is missing. The sample lists approximately 200,000 clones, 83% occurring once. There are 12 residues in the CDR3. CDR1 is LGHDT and CDR2 is YNNKEL in the germline V gene (reference sequence). V shed 4 bases and J shed 4 bases, with 4 bases lying between them. Sequenced input: peripheral blood. The clonotype originates from a woman in her 50s with acute or convalescent COVID-19. The chain links TRBV3-1 (or the pseudogene TRBV3-2) to TRBJ2-2; D unresolved. This chain's CDR3 is CASSPGTGELFF. The CDR3 nucleotides are TGTGCCAGCAGCCCGGGCACCGGGGAGCTGTTTTTT.